This section outlines one T cell receptor (beta chain) sequence together with its context. What it binds is unknown. Trimming stripped 0 bases from V and 4 bases from J, with 10 bases between. The CDR3 spans 15 residues. From germline, CDR1 is PRHDT and CDR2 FYEKMQ (reference sequence). The assay was immunoSEQ multiplex PCR, and TCRdb's table has in-frame clones only and misses some. The sample consists of 110,000 to 150,000 clones, approximately 90% of them appearing once. The data originate from a study of T cell responses to AZD1222 COVID-19 vaccine. Study findings and constraints: Among the donors, most were white British and more were female, and clonal diversity was possibly underestimated. Unmutated variant regions are reportedly targeted by nearly half of spike-specific TCRs. Increases in Spike-specific TCR breadth and depth were seen after two AZD1222 doses. Only a handful of people who got AZD1222 tested seropositive at baseline.

The V and J genes are TRBV13 and TRBJ1-3; maybe TRBD1 (6 bases). The sequencing here drew on peripheral blood, taken 28 days after the second AZD1222 dose. The receptor's source is an adult who received the AZD1222 COVID-19 vaccine. As DNA, the CDR3 is TGTGCCAGCAGCTTAGGACAGGGCGTGGGAAACACCATATATTTT. Protein sequence: CASSLGQGVGNTIYF.